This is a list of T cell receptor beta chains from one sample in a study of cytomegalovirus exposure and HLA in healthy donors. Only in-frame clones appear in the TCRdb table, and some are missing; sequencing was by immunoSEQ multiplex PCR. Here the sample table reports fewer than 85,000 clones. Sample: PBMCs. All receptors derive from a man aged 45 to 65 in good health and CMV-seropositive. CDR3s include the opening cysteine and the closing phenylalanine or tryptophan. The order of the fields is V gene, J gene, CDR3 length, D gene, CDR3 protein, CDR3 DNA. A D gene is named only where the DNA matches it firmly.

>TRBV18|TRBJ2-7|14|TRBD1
CASSPGQGTGEQYF
TGTGCCAGCTCACCGGGACAGGGGACCGGCGAGCAGTACTTC
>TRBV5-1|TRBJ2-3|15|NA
CASSLEDLGTDTQYF
TGCGCCAGCAGCTTGGAGGACTTAGGGACAGATACGCAGTATTTT
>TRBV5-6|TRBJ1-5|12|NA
CASSLAGQPQHF
TGTGCCAGCAGCTTGGCGGGGCAGCCCCAGCATTTT
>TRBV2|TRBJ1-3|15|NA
CASSLDIVSGNTIYF
TGTGCCAGCTCTTTGGACATCGTCTCTGGAAACACCATATATTTT
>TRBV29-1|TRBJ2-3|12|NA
CSVKGYEDTQYF
TGCAGCGTTAAGGGGTACGAGGATACGCAGTATTTT
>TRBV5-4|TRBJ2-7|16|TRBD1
CASSPRMTGTSYEQYF
TGTGCCAGCAGCCCACGGATGACAGGGACATCCTACGAGCAGTACTTC
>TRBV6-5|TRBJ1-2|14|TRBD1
CASSLDRGSSGYTF
TGTGCCAGCAGTTTGGACAGGGGGTCTAGTGGCTACACCTTC
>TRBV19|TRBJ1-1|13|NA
CASRWDLNTEAFF
TGTGCCAGTAGGTGGGACTTGAACACTGAAGCTTTCTTT
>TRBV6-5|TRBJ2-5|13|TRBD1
CASRTGESETQYF
TGTGCCAGCAGGACAGGGGAATCAGAGACCCAGTACTTC
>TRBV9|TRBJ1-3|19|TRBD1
CASSVRDRVAGRPGDTIYF
TGTGCCAGCAGCGTAAGGGACAGGGTAGCGGGACGACCTGGAGACACCATATATTTT
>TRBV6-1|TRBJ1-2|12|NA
CASLTLNYGYTF
TGTGCCAGCCTGACATTGAACTATGGCTACACCTTC
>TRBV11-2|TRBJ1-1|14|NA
CASSRQGMNTEAFF
TGTGCCAGCAGTCGGCAGGGCATGAACACTGAAGCTTTCTTT
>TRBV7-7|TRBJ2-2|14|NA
CASSLQMNTGELFF
TGTGCCAGCAGCTTGCAGATGAACACCGGGGAGCTGTTTTTT
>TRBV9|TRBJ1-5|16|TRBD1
CASSYYDRGDGQPQHF
TGTGCCAGCAGCTACTACGACAGGGGAGACGGTCAGCCCCAGCATTTT
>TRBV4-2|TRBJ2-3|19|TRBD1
CASSLRGQADPSRADTQYF
TGTGCCAGCAGCCTGCGGGGACAGGCTGACCCATCCCGGGCAGATACGCAGTATTTT
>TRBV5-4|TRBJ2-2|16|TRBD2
CASSLMQRGNTGELFF
TGTGCCAGCAGCTTGATGCAGCGGGGGAACACCGGGGAGCTGTTTTTT
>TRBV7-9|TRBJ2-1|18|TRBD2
CASSLVSAGGPLDNEQFF
TGTGCCAGCAGCTTAGTTTCGGCGGGAGGGCCATTGGACAATGAGCAGTTCTTC
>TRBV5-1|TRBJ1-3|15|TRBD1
CASSLGDSDRNTIYF
TGCGCCAGCAGCTTGGGGGACAGCGATAGAAACACCATATATTTT
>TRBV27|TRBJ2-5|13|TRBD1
CASSLTGLETQYF
TGTGCCAGCAGCCTGACAGGGTTAGAGACCCAGTACTTC
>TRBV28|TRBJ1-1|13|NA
CASSTLVGTEAFF
TGTGCCAGCAGTACCCTGGTCGGCACTGAAGCTTTCTTT
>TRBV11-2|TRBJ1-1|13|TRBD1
CATATGLNTEAFF
TGTGCCACCGCGACAGGGTTGAACACTGAAGCTTTCTTT
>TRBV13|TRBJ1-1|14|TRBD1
CASSPRQGTTEAFF
TGTGCCAGCAGCCCGAGACAGGGGACCACTGAAGCTTTCTTT
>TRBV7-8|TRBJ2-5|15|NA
CASSLEVTGVETQYF
TGTGCCAGCAGCTTAGAAGTGACGGGAGTGGAGACCCAGTACTTC
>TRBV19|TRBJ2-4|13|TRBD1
CASSSGTGNIQYF
TGTGCCAGTAGTTCCGGGACAGGGAACATTCAGTACTTC
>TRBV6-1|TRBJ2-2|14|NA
CASSEELVTGELFF
TGTGCCAGCAGTGAAGAGCTAGTCACCGGGGAGCTGTTTTTT
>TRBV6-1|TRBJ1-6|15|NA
CASSETLLGDSPLHF
TGTGCCAGCAGTGAAACCCTTCTCGGGGATTCACCCCTCCACTTT
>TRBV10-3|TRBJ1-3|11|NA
CAISEVDTIYF
TGTGCCATCAGTGAAGTAGACACCATATATTTT
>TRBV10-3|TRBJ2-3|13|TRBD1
CAIGGQLTDTQYF
TGTGCCATCGGGGGACAGCTCACAGATACGCAGTATTTT
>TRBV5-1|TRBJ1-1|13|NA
CASSLDGGAEAFF
TGCGCCAGCAGCTTGGACGGGGGGGCTGAAGCTTTCTTT
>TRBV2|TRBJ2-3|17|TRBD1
CASSEDPRGWVTDTQYF
TGTGCCAGCAGTGAAGATCCCAGGGGGTGGGTCACAGATACGCAGTATTTT
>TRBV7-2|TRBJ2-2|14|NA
CASSHVRTDGELFF
TGTGCCAGCAGCCATGTAAGGACAGACGGGGAGCTGTTTTTT
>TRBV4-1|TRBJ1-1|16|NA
CASSQEIGVGSTEAFF
TGCGCCAGCAGCCAAGAGATCGGGGTGGGGAGCACTGAAGCTTTCTTT
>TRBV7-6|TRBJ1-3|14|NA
CASSSLVRRNTIYF
TGTGCCAGCAGCTCTTTAGTCCGGCGGAACACCATATATTTT
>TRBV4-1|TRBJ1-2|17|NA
CASSRAIPRDKTYGYTF
TGCGCCAGCAGCCGCGCTATCCCCCGGGACAAGACCTATGGCTACACCTTC
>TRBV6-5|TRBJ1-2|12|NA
CASKREPYGYTF
TGTGCCAGCAAACGGGAACCCTATGGCTACACCTTC
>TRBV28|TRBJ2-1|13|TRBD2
CATFSGSYNEQFF
TGTGCCACGTTTAGCGGGTCCTACAATGAGCAGTTCTTC
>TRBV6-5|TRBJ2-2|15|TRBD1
CASSSPGQGNRELFF
TGTGCCAGCAGTTCTCCCGGACAGGGTAACAGGGAGCTGTTTTTT
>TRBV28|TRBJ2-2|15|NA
CASSYGEFDTGELFF
TGTGCCAGCAGTTATGGAGAGTTTGACACCGGGGAGCTGTTTTTT
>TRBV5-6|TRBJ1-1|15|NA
CASSSEGGVNTEAFF
TGTGCCAGCAGCTCGGAGGGGGGGGTGAACACTGAAGCTTTCTTT
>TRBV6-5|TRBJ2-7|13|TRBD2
CASKGSGGSEQYF
TGTGCCAGCAAGGGTAGCGGGGGTTCAGAGCAGTACTTC
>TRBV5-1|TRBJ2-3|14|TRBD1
CASSWQGGTDTQYF
TGCGCCAGCAGCTGGCAGGGGGGCACAGATACGCAGTATTTT
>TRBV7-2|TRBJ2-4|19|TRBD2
CASSLPLAGAPVAKNIQYF
TGTGCCAGCAGCTTACCGCTAGCGGGAGCCCCTGTAGCCAAAAACATTCAGTACTTC
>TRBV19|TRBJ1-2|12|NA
CAVHPVHYGYTF
TGTGCCGTCCATCCAGTTCACTATGGCTACACCTTC
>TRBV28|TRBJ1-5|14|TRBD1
CASSLTGSWQPQHF
TGTGCCAGCAGTCTGACAGGGTCTTGGCAGCCCCAGCATTTT
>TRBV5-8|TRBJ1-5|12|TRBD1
CASSLRGRPQHF
TGTGCCAGCAGTCTGAGGGGGCGACCCCAGCATTTT
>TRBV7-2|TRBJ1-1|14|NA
CASSFLTTGKEAFF
TGTGCCAGCAGCTTCTTAACCACAGGGAAGGAAGCTTTCTTT
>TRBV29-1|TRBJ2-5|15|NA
CSVDGLEYLQETQYF
TGCAGCGTTGACGGACTCGAATACCTACAAGAGACCCAGTACTTC
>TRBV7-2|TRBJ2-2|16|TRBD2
CASSLRFGGIAGELFF
TGTGCCAGCAGCTTACGGTTCGGGGGGATAGCCGGGGAGCTGTTTTTT
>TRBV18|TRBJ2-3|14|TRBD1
CASSSRQGTDTQYF
TGTGCCAGCTCAAGCCGACAGGGAACAGATACGCAGTATTTT
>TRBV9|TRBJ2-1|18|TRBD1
CAPSGRAGTGGLRNEQFF
TGTGCCCCCAGTGGACGAGCCGGGACAGGGGGCTTACGGAATGAGCAGTTCTTC
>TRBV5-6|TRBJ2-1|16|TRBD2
CASSFRLAGASYEQFF
TGTGCCAGCAGCTTTCGACTAGCGGGGGCCTCTTACGAGCAGTTCTTC
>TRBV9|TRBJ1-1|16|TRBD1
CASSAPSGGEGMMAFF
TGTGCCAGCAGCGCCCCCTCAGGGGGCGAGGGCATGATGGCTTTCTTT
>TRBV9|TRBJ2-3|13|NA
CASSVGGGDTQYF
TGTGCCAGCAGCGTAGGCGGCGGAGATACGCAGTATTTT
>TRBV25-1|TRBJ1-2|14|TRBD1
CASSEDRAHYGYTF
TGTGCCAGCAGTGAAGACAGGGCTCACTATGGCTACACCTTC
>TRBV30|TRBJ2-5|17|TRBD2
CAWSRGLAGPGGSTQYF
TGTGCCTGGAGTAGGGGACTAGCGGGGCCCGGAGGTTCGACCCAGTACTTC